The rows below give T cell receptor beta chains drawn from one sample of a study of T-cell reconstitution after alpha-beta-depleted transplantation in children. Each CDR3 protein is one row after TCRdb ran MiXCR on the PCR reads. The sample lists roughly 300,000 distinct CDR3 sequences, 11% occurring once. The input for sequencing was peripheral blood, taken 180 days after TCRalphabeta/CD19-depleted stem cell transplant. The receptors originated from a male patient aged 2 to 10 who had a stem cell transplant for chronic granulomatous disease, so the T cells may come from the graft donor. The CDR3 runs from the conserved cysteine through the conserved F or W. A D gene is named only where the DNA matches it firmly. Clone size, where shown, is once, few, many, or a class for clones that have expanded.

j_gene,abundance,d_gene,v_gene,len,CDR3aa,CDR3nt
TRBJ2-3,few,TRBD2,TRBV5-4,16,CASSLLIAGGTDTQYF,TGTGCCAGCAGCTTGCTAATAGCGGGGGGGACAGATACGCAGTATTTT
TRBJ2-3,few,TRBD1,TRBV29-1,14,CSVEDRGRRDTQYF,TGCAGCGTTGAAGACAGGGGGCGAAGAGATACGCAGTATTTT
TRBJ2-1,many,TRBD2,TRBV20-1,13,CSASDQRDDEQFF,TGCAGTGCTTCCGATCAGCGGGATGATGAGCAGTTCTTC
TRBJ2-2,many,NA,TRBV6-6,13,CASTTFGTGELFF,TGTGCCAGCACTACATTCGGCACCGGGGAGCTGTTTTTT
TRBJ1-1,few,NA,TRBV4-2,15,CASSQEYSTGPEAFF,TGTGCCAGCAGCCAAGAATATTCAACGGGTCCTGAAGCTTTCTTT
TRBJ2-7,many,NA,TRBV7-9,11,CASSQRDEQYF,TGTGCCAGCAGCCAGCGGGACGAGCAGTACTTC
TRBJ2-7,many,TRBD2,TRBV10-2,14,CASSWTSGIYEQYF,TGCGCCAGCAGTTGGACTAGCGGGATATACGAGCAGTACTTC
TRBJ2-7,once,NA,TRBV11-2,13,CASSPWSGPEQYF,TGTGCCAGCAGCCCATGGTCGGGACCCGAGCAGTACTTC
TRBJ2-1,many,TRBD2,TRBV10-3,18,CAISESPAGLALDNEQFF,TGTGCCATCAGTGAAAGTCCGGCTGGACTAGCCCTAGACAATGAGCAGTTCTTC
TRBJ2-1,many,TRBD2,TRBV7-2,16,CASSLGYLAGYNEQFF,TGTGCCAGCAGCTTAGGATACCTAGCGGGATACAATGAGCAGTTCTTC
TRBJ2-3,many,NA,TRBV2,11,CASSEVGTQYF,TGTGCCAGCAGTGAAGTGGGAACGCAGTATTTT
TRBJ2-7,many,NA,TRBV5-1,12,CASSGPSREQYF,TGCGCCAGCTCGGGACCCTCTCGGGAGCAGTACTTC
TRBJ1-6,many,NA,TRBV13,14,CASSPPGPRSPLHF,TGTGCCAGCAGCCCGCCGGGCCCGAGGTCACCCCTCCACTTT
TRBJ2-1,many,NA,TRBV20-1,13,CSARVPGNNEQFF,TGCAGTGCTAGAGTACCAGGGAACAATGAGCAGTTCTTC
TRBJ2-7,many,TRBD2,TRBV28,15,CASSLRPLAVYEQYF,TGTGCCAGCAGTTTAAGGCCTCTAGCGGTTTACGAGCAGTACTTC
TRBJ2-1,few,NA,TRBV4-3,16,CASSQDITTEAPEQFF,TGCGCCAGCAGCCAAGACATCACTACCGAGGCTCCTGAGCAGTTCTTC
TRBJ2-7,many,TRBD2,TRBV3-1,15,CASSPEIAGRNEQYF,TGTGCCAGCAGCCCAGAGATAGCGGGAAGGAACGAGCAGTACTTC
TRBJ2-2,many,TRBD2,TRBV4-1,16,CASSQEAGGLTGELFF,TGCGCCAGCAGCCAAGAGGCGGGAGGGTTGACCGGGGAGCTGTTTTTT
TRBJ2-7,few,NA,TRBV5-1,12,CASSQSYSEQYF,TGCGCCAGCAGCCAGAGCTACAGCGAGCAGTACTTC
TRBJ2-7,many,TRBD1,TRBV5-1,15,CASSLLGTGMYEQYF,TGCGCCAGCAGCTTGTTGGGGACAGGGATGTACGAGCAGTACTTC
TRBJ1-5,few,NA,TRBV6-6,12,CASSKGVQPQHF,TGTGCCAGCAGTAAAGGGGTGCAGCCCCAGCATTTT
TRBJ1-1,many,NA,TRBV7-3,13,CASSYSMNTEVFF,TGTGCCAGCAGCTACTCCATGAACACTGAAGTTTTCTTT
TRBJ2-1,few,TRBD2,TRBV4-2,16,CASSRGVPREVVEQFF,TGTGCCAGCAGCCGAGGGGTTCCTCGGGAGGTGGTTGAGCAGTTCTTC
TRBJ2-1,many,NA,TRBV7-8,14,CASSLRTYGDEQFF,TGTGCCAGCAGCTTAAGGACCTATGGCGATGAGCAGTTCTTC
TRBJ2-6,many,NA,TRBV20-1,15,CSASLTLSGANVLTF,TGCAGTGCTAGTCTGACTCTCTCTGGGGCCAACGTCCTGACTTTC
TRBJ2-1,many,TRBD1,TRBV12-3/TRBV12-4,15,CASSPGTATYNEQFF,TGTGCCAGCAGTCCGGGGACAGCAACCTACAATGAGCAGTTCTTC
TRBJ2-2,many,TRBD2,TRBV12-3/TRBV12-4,17,CASSLSILAGVSGELFF,TGTGCCAGCAGTTTGAGTATTCTAGCGGGAGTCTCCGGGGAGCTGTTTTTT
TRBJ2-5,many,NA,TRBV9,14,CASSVGGPQETQYF,TGTGCCAGCAGCGTAGGGGGACCCCAAGAGACCCAGTACTTC
TRBJ2-7,many,TRBD2,TRBV12-3/TRBV12-4,15,CASSLTAGGQYEQYF,TGTGCCAGCAGTCTCACGGCGGGGGGGCAATACGAGCAGTACTTC
TRBJ2-1,many,TRBD2,TRBV5-1,16,CASSFGPAGGNNEQFF,TGCGCCAGCAGCTTCGGCCCAGCGGGGGGGAACAATGAGCAGTTCTTC
TRBJ1-5,many,NA,TRBV7-8,15,CASSLVEAPNQPQHF,TGTGCCAGCAGCTTAGTGGAGGCACCCAATCAGCCCCAGCATTTT
TRBJ2-7,many,TRBD2,TRBV7-9,16,CASSSGTSGISYEQYF,TGTGCCAGCAGCTCCGGGACTAGCGGGATCTCCTACGAGCAGTACTTC
TRBJ2-2,few,NA,TRBV7-9,15,CASSHPGRGTGELFF,TGTGCCAGCAGCCACCCAGGCCGGGGGACCGGGGAGCTGTTTTTT
TRBJ2-7,NA,NA,TRBV5-4,13,CASSLLGNHEQYF,TGTGCCAGCAGCTTGTTGGGGAACCACGAGCAGTACTTC
TRBJ2-7,many,TRBD2,TRBV20-1,14,CSAPPGPGGYEQYF,TGCAGTGCCCCCCCAGGCCCGGGGGGCTACGAGCAGTACTTC
TRBJ1-1,many,NA,TRBV7-3,15,CASSPVGRGGTEAFF,TGTGCCAGCAGCCCAGTGGGCAGGGGAGGAACTGAAGCTTTCTTT
TRBJ2-7,few,TRBD2,TRBV20-1,16,CSARIRTGRAVYEQYF,TGCAGTGCGAGAATAAGAACCGGGAGGGCCGTCTACGAGCAGTACTTC
TRBJ2-7,few,TRBD2,TRBV7-2,14,CASSSSGSRYEQYF,TGTGCCAGCAGCTCTAGCGGGAGCAGGTACGAGCAGTACTTC
TRBJ2-7,few,TRBD2,TRBV3-1,15,CASSQLQRGGYEQYF,TGTGCCAGCAGCCAACTGCAGCGGGGGGGCTATGAGCAGTACTTC
TRBJ2-5,many,NA,TRBV15,15,CATSRPPAGTETQYF,TGTGCCACCAGCAGGCCGCCCGCTGGCACCGAGACCCAGTACTTC
TRBJ2-5,many,NA,TRBV7-2,17,CASSPIGGGGGVGTQYF,TGTGCCAGCAGCCCGATTGGGGGCGGGGGAGGGGTAGGGACCCAGTACTTC